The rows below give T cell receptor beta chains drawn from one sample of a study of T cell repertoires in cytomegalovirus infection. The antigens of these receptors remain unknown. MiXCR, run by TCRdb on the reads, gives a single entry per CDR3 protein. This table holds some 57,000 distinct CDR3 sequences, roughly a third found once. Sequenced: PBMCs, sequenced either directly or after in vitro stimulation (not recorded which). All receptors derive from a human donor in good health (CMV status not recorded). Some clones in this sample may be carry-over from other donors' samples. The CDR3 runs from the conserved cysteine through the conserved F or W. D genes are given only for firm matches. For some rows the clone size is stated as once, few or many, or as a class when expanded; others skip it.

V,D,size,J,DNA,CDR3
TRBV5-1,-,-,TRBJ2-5,TGCGCCAGCAGCGCGGAGAGGGGACAAGAGACCCAGTACTTC,CASSAERGQETQYF
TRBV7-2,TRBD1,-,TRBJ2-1,TGTGCCAGCAGCTTAGGAGGGGGCCTTGAAAATGAGCAGTTCTTC,CASSLGGGLENEQFF
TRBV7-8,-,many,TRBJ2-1,TGTGCCAGCAGCTCTCACCCCTCGGTCCCGACAAACTACAATGAGCAGTTCTTC,CASSSHPSVPTNYNEQFF
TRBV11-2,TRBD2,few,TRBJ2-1,TGTGCCAGCAGCTCTCTAGCGGGGGGTTACAATGAGCAGTTCTTC,CASSSLAGGYNEQFF
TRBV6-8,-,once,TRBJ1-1,TGTGCCAGCAGCCCACGCCCAACCCAAAAAGCTTTCTTT,CASSPRPTQKAFF
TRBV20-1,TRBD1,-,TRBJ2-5,TGCAGTGCCAACGCAGGACAGGGGCACCAAGAGACCCAGTACTTC,CSANAGQGHQETQYF
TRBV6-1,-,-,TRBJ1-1,TGTGCCACCTCGTACGCAGGGGAGAGCACTGAAGCTTTCTTT,CATSYAGESTEAFF
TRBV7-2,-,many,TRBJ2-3,TGTGCCAGCAGCTGGACAGATACGCAGTATTTT,CASSWTDTQYF
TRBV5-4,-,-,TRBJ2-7,TGTGCCGGATCGACTTCGGGTGTACACGAGCAGTACTTC,CAGSTSGVHEQYF
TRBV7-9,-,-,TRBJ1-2,TGTGCCAGCAGCTTATTCTCCCAGGGCCTGGGTGGCTACACCTTC,CASSLFSQGLGGYTF
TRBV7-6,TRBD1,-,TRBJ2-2,TGTGCCAGCAGCTTCAGACAGGGTGGAAACACCGGGGAGCTGTTTTTT,CASSFRQGGNTGELFF
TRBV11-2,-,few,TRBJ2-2,TGTGCCAGCAGTACGGGACTGCTTTCCACCGGGGAGCTGTTTTTT,CASSTGLLSTGELFF
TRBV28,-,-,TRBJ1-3,TGTGCCAGCAGTTTAAGTACCTCTGGAAACACCATATATTTT,CASSLSTSGNTIYF
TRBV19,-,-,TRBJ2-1,TGTGCCAGTAGTATAGCTAGCGGAGGGGGGGTCTCCTACAATGAGCAGTTCTTC,CASSIASGGGVSYNEQFF